The 19 T cell receptor beta chains below come from one sample, sequenced in a study of blood T cell repertoires in COVID-19. Sequencing was performed with immunoSEQ multiplex PCR; in TCRdb, only in-frame clones are kept and a portion is missing. This table holds 250,000 to 350,000 clones, roughly 90% found once. Sequences were obtained from PBMCs or T cells enriched from blood (not recorded which). The source is a woman in her late teens or twenties who had recovered from COVID-19.

This rearrangement joins TRBV7-6 to TRBJ2-7; 7 bases line up with TRBD2. The J segment lost 3 bases and the V segment lost 7 bases, leaving 15 bases of the junction unmatched. Germline lookup yields CDR1 SGHVS and CDR2 FNYEAQ. The CDR3 runs 16 residues. CDR3 in DNA: TGTGCCAGCATCCGCCCCGGCAGCGGGGATCACTACGAGCAGTACTTC. It is translated as CASIRPGSGDHYEQYF. Based on the CDR3 plus reference TRBV7-6 and TRBJ2-7, the full variable domain is GAGVSQSPRYKVTKRGQDVALRCDPISGHVSLYWYRQALGQGPEFLTYFNYEAQQDKSGLPNDRFSAERPEGSISTLTIQRTEQRDSAMYRCASIRPGSGDHYEQYFGPGTRLTVT.

The chain has TRBV7-9 and TRBJ2-2; 7 bases map to TRBD1. The CDR3 contains 15 residues. Germline V lookup: CDR1 SEHNR, CDR2 FQNEAQ (reference sequence). V lost 4 bases, J lost 6 bases, and 8 bases stayed unmatched. CDR3 loop: CASSSGDSIAGELFF. Written as DNA, the CDR3 is TGTGCCAGCAGCTCCGGGGACAGCATCGCCGGGGAGCTGTTTTTT.

The chain links TRBV5-6 to TRBJ1-2; the match to TRBD1 covers 7 bases. The ends lost 3 bases at V and 1 base at J; junction bases unmatched: 6. This CDR3 is 15 amino acids long. Germline V gene sequence: CDR1 SGHDT, CDR2 YYEEEE. The CDR3 region has the DNA TGTGCCAGCAGCTCGCCGGGACAGAGTAACTATGGCTACACCTTC. Translating it yields CASSSPGQSNYGYTF.

The rearrangement joins TRBV11-2 to TRBJ1-4, with TRBD1 matching over 8 bases. This CDR3 is built from 16 residues. J lost 7 bases, V lost 3 bases, and 10 bases had no gene match. Germline assignment: CDR1 SGHAT and CDR2 FQNNGV. DNA for the CDR3: TGTGCCAGCAGCTTCACTCGAGGACAGGGATTTGAAAAACTGTTTTTT. Encoded protein: CASSFTRGQGFEKLFF.

The V gene is TRBV7-8, the J gene TRBJ2-3, with 10 bases identical to TRBD2. After removal of 5 bases from V and 0 bases from J, the junction contained 14 bases not matched to a gene. Germline V gene data show CDR1 as SGHVS and CDR2 as FQNEAQ. CDR3 length: 19 residues. The CDR3 coding sequence is TGTGCCAGCAGCCACCCTCCGGGACTAGCGTCACGAAGCACAGATACGCAGTATTTT. Its protein is CASSHPPGLASRSTDTQYF. The complete variable domain, with remaining parts taken from reference TRBV7-8 and TRBJ2-3, reads GAGVSQSPRYKVAKRGQDVALRCDPISGHVSLFWYQQALGQGPEFLTYFQNEAQLDKSGLPSDRFFAERPEGSVSTLKIQRTQQEDSAVYLCASSHPPGLASRSTDTQYFGPGTRLTVL.

V usage is TRBV7-8 and J usage is TRBJ1-2; D remains ambiguous. The V and J ends lost 5 bases and 7 bases respectively, with 11 bases between them. The CDR3 consists of 12 residues. Germline loops: CDR1 SGHVS, CDR2 FQNEAQ. The chain's CDR3 is CASSLLSFGYTF. The CDR3 DNA sequence: TGTGCCAGCAGCCTCCTGAGTTTTGGCTACACCTTC.

The V and J genes are TRBV9 and TRBJ2-2, with unresolved D. CDR3 length equals 13 residues. Trimming took off 0 bases at V and 7 bases at J, with 7 bases between the two ends. Germline V gives CDR1 SGDLS, CDR2 YYNGEE. CDR3 DNA sequence: TGTGCCAGCAGCGTAGACATCCACGGGGAGCTGTTTTTT. Protein: CASSVDIHGELFF. Together with reference TRBV9 and TRBJ2-2, the CDR3 gives the full variable domain: DSGVTQTPKHLITATGQRVTLRCSPRSGDLSVYWYQQSLDQGLQFLIQYYNGEERAKGNILERFSAQQFPDLHSELNLSSLELGDSALYFCASSVDIHGELFFGEGSRLTVL.

The rearrangement links TRBV4-3 to TRBJ2-3, with a possible D match to TRBD2 (5 bases). CDR3 size: 16 residues. V was clipped by 2 bases and J by 2 bases, with 14 bases between them. Germline V lookup: CDR1 LGHNA, CDR2 YSLEER. The chain's CDR3 is CASSQYEGVNTDTQYF. DNA for the CDR3: TGCGCCAGCAGCCAATACGAGGGCGTCAACACAGATACGCAGTATTTT.

In this sample, this clone turned up once. V is TRBV4-2 and J is TRBJ2-2, with TRBD2 as a possible D gene (5 bases). Germline CDR1 is LGHNA and CDR2 is YNFKEQ. The CDR3 totals 15 residues. V was pared by 2 bases and J by 3 bases, with 10 bases between. This CDR3 reads CASSQIFSDTGELFF. The CDR3 nucleotides are TGTGCCAGCAGCCAAATATTTAGCGACACCGGGGAGCTGTTTTTT.

This chain links TRBV7-9 with TRBJ1-4; no definite D call. In germline, CDR1 is SEHNR, CDR2 FQNEAQ (reference sequence). The CDR3 spans 13 residues. Between the trimmed V and J ends, which lost 1 base and 5 bases, there was a span of 5 bases. CDR3 residues: CASSLVPNEKLFF. CDR3 nucleotide sequence: TGTGCCAGCAGCTTAGTTCCGAATGAAAAACTGTTTTTT.

The CDR3: CASSLDRPADTQYF. Here the CDR3 DNA reads TGCGCCAGCAGCTTGGACAGACCCGCAGATACGCAGTATTTT. V usage is TRBV5-1 and J usage is TRBJ2-3; D unresolved. The CDR3 runs 14 residues. The V end lost 0 bases, the J end lost 4 bases, and 9 bases lay between the germline ends. CDR1 is SGHRS and CDR2 is YFSETQ in the germline V gene. Full variable domain (outside the CDR3, taken from reference TRBV5-1 and TRBJ2-3): KAGVTQTPRYLIKTRGQQVTLSCSPISGHRSVSWYQQTPGQGLQFLFEYFSETQRNKGNFPGRFSGRQFSNSRSEMNVSTLELGDSALYLCASSLDRPADTQYFGPGTRLTVL.

V and J are TRBV5-6 and TRBJ1-4, with 8 bases lining up with TRBD1. The germline gives CDR1 SGHDT, CDR2 YYEEEE. The length of the CDR3 is 16 residues. V dropped 5 bases and J dropped 2; count of bases not matched to a gene: 8. The CDR3 reads CASRPGGPLTNEKLFF. The DNA of the CDR3 is TGTGCCAGCAGACCAGGGGGCCCTTTGACTAATGAAAAACTGTTTTTT. Combining the CDR3 with reference TRBV5-6 and TRBJ1-4 gives the whole variable domain DAGVTQSPTHLIKTRGQQVTLRCSPKSGHDTVSWYQQALGQGPQFIFQYYEEEERQRGNFPDRFSGHQFPNYSSELNVNALLLGDSALYLCASRPGGPLTNEKLFFGSGTQLSVL.

The genes are TRBV19 and TRBJ2-7, with D tentatively TRBD1 (5 bases). Trimming shortened V by 5 bases and J by 4 bases, and 15 bases separated the two germline ends. The CDR3 is 14 residues long. Per germline, CDR1 LNHDA and CDR2 SQIVND (reference sequence). The CDR3 reads CASSLSDNKYEQYF. In DNA form, the CDR3 reads TGTGCCAGTAGTCTATCGGACAACAAATACGAGCAGTACTTC.

This clone occurred a few times. The chain uses TRBV9 and TRBJ2-7, with 11 nucleotides matching TRBD2. V shed 3 bases and J 0 bases; nucleotides not matched to a gene: 5. Germline values: CDR1 SGDLS, CDR2 YYNGEE. There are 16 residues in the CDR3. The CDR3 spells CASSAGLAGLSYEQYF. CDR3 in DNA: TGTGCCAGCAGCGCCGGACTAGCGGGCCTCTCCTACGAGCAGTACTTC. Full variable domain (remainder filled in from reference TRBV9 and TRBJ2-7): DSGVTQTPKHLITATGQRVTLRCSPRSGDLSVYWYQQSLDQGLQFLIQYYNGEERAKGNILERFSAQQFPDLHSELNLSSLELGDSALYFCASSAGLAGLSYEQYFGPGTRLTVT.

The chain has TRBV19 and TRBJ1-5; no firm D call. Germline V lookup: CDR1 LNHDA, CDR2 SQIVND (reference sequence). V was shortened by 2 bases and J by 0 bases, with 5 bases between the two germline ends. The CDR3 length is 14 residues. The CDR3 coding sequence is TGTGCCAGTAGTATACAGGCTAGCAATCAGCCCCAGCATTTT. Protein product: CASSIQASNQPQHF.

In its sample, this clone was seen once. The rearrangement uses TRBV28 and TRBJ2-1; unclear D gene. The CDR3 is 15 amino acids. The germline gives CDR1 MDHEN, CDR2 SYDVKM. Trimming removed 5 bases from V and 9 bases from J, with 20 bases in between. Written as DNA, the CDR3 is TGTGCCAGCAGTCCATCGAAGGTGGGCCTGGGTGAGCAGTTCTTC. Encoded protein: CASSPSKVGLGEQFF.

The rearrangement joins TRBV3-1 (or the pseudogene TRBV3-2) to TRBJ1-4; D is possibly TRBD1 (5 bases). V was trimmed by 3 bases and J by 0 bases, leaving 11 bases between them. Germline V gene lookup returns CDR1 LGHDT and CDR2 YNNKEL (reference sequence). The CDR3 length is 16 residues. The CDR3 region is CASSQPGGTTNEKLFF. For the CDR3, the DNA is TGTGCCAGCAGCCAGCCGGGGGGGACAACTAATGAAAAACTGTTTTTT.

There are a few counts of this clone. The CDR3 protein is CASSEALRHYEQYF. The CDR3 DNA reads TGTGCCAGCAGTGAAGCGCTTCGACACTACGAGCAGTACTTC. This chain uses TRBV6-1 with TRBJ2-7; no definite D call. The CDR3 is 14 residues long. In germline, CDR1 is MNHNS, CDR2 SASEGT. Trimming took 0 bases from V and 3 from J, leaving 9 bases between them.

The chain combines TRBV27 with TRBJ1-6; possibly TRBD1 for D (5 bases). V dropped 3 bases and J dropped 4 bases, with 13 bases sitting between them. Germline lookup yields CDR1 MNHEY and CDR2 SMNVEV (reference sequence). The CDR3 loop spans 16 amino acids. The CDR3 loop is CASSLGPGPYNSPLHF. In nucleotides, the CDR3 is TGTGCCAGCAGTTTGGGTCCAGGGCCATATAATTCACCCCTCCACTTT.